The T cell receptor (beta chain) under discussion was sequenced for a study of T-cell reconstitution after alpha-beta-depleted transplantation in children. The CDR3 is made up of 11 amino acids. Germline CDR1 and CDR2: DFQATT and SNEGSKA (reference sequence). The V end lost 2 bases, the J end lost 3 bases, and 5 bases lay between the germline ends. In its sample, this clonotype was seen many times. Unique molecular identifiers were built into the TCRbeta library. TCRdb ran MiXCR on the PCR reads and lists one entry per CDR3 protein. The sample includes around 600,000 distinct CDR3 sequences, about 23% of them seen just once.

The chain has TRBV20-1 and TRBJ2-7; maybe TRBD2 (5 bases). The receptor was derived from a boy in the first two years of life who had a stem cell transplant for acute myeloid leukemia, so the T cells may come from the graft donor. Sequencing was performed on PBMCs, mostly from graft donor cells, taken 360 days after TCRalphabeta/CD19-depleted stem cell transplant. The CDR3 here is CSARSGYEQYF. The CDR3 bases are TGCAGTGCTAGAAGCGGCTACGAGCAGTACTTC.